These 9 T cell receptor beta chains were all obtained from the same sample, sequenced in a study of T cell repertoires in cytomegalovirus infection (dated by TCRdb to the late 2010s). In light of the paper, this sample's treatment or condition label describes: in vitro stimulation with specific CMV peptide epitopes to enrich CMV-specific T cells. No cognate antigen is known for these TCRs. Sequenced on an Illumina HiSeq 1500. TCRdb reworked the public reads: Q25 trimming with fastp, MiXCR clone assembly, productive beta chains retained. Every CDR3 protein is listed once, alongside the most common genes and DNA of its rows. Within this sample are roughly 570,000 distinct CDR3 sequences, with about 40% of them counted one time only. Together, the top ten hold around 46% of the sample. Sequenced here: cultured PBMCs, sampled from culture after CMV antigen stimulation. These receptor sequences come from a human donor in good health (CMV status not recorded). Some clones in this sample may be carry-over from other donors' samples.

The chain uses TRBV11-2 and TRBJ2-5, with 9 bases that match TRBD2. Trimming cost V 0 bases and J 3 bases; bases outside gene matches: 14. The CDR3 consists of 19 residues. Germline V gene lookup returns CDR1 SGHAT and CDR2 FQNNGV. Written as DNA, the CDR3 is TGTGCCAGCAGCTTAGATTTGTCCCTGGGACTAGCCCGCGAAGAGACCCAGTACTTC. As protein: CASSLDLSLGLAREETQYF.

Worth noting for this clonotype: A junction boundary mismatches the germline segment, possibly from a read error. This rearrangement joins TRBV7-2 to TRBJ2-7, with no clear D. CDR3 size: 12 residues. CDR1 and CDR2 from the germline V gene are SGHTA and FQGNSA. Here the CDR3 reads CASSFLGSEQSF. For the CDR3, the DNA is TGTGCCAGCAGCTTTCTCGGGTCCGAGCAGTCGTTC.

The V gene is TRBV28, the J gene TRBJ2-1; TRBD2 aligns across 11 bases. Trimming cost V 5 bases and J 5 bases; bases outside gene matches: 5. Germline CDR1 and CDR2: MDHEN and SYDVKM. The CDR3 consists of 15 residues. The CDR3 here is CASSPLLAGDNEQFF. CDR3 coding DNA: TGTGCCAGCAGTCCATTACTAGCGGGGGACAATGAGCAGTTCTTC.

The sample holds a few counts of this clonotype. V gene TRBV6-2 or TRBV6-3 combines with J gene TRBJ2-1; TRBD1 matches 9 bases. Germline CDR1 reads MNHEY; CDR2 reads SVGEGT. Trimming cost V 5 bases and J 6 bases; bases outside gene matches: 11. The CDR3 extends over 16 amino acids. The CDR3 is CASSQSTGGNFNEQFF. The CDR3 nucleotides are TGTGCCAGCAGTCAATCGACAGGGGGGAATTTCAATGAGCAGTTCTTC.

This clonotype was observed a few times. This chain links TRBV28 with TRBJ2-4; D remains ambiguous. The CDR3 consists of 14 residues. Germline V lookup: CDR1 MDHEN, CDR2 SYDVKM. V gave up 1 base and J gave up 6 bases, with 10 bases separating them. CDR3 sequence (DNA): TGTGCCAGCAGTTTATCAAGGACCCTAAACATTCAGTACTTC. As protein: CASSLSRTLNIQYF.

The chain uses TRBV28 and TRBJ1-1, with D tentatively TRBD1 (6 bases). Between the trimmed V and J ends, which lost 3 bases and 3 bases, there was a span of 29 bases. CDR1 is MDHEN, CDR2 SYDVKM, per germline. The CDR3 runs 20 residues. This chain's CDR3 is CASSFPPDSGIKLGDTEAFF. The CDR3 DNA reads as TGTGCCAGCAGTTTCCCCCCGGACAGCGGGATTAAGTTGGGGGACACTGAAGCTTTCTTT.

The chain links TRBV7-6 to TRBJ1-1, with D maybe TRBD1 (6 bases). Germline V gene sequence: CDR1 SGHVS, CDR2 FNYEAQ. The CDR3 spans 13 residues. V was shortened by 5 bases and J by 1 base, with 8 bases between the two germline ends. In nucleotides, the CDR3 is TGTGCCAGCAGCCGACAGGAGAACACTGAAGCTTTCTTT. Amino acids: CASSRQENTEAFF. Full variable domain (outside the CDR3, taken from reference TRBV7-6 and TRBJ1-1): GAGVSQSPRYKVTKRGQDVALRCDPISGHVSLYWYRQALGQGPEFLTYFNYEAQQDKSGLPNDRFSAERPEGSISTLTIQRTEQRDSAMYRCASSRQENTEAFFGQGTRLTVV.

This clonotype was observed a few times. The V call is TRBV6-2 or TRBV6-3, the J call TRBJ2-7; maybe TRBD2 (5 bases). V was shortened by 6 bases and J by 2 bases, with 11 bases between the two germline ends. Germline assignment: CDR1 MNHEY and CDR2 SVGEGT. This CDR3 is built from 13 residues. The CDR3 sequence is CASSLLGTYEQYF. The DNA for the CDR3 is TGTGCCAGCAGCCTACTAGGGACCTACGAGCAGTACTTC.

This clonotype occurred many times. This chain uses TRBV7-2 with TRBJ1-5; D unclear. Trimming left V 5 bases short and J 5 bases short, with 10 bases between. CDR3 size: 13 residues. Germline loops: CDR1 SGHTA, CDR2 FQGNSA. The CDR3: CASSRTRDQPQHF. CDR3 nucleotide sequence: TGTGCCAGCAGCCGAACGCGAGATCAGCCCCAGCATTTT.